The present entry profiles one TCR beta chain with its context. This clonotype was seen only a few times. Its specific antigen is unknown. Per-nucleotide qualities are absent, and no much larger clonotype sits a single base away. The TCR beta CDR3 regions were amplified from the RNA transcripts. For the first round of RT-PCR on the TCR CDR3, the HTBI primer set was used together with the Qiagen OneStep RT-PCR kit. The libraries were constructed in a second round of multiplex PCR and then size-selected and purified. Sequencing of the libraries was done on an Illumina HiSeq2000 using paired-end 100 bp reads. On the study's bioinformatics: SOAPnuke was used to process the raw data, throwing out any read that contained adapters or uncalled bases, had a mean Phred below 15, or lacked an exact constant-primer or identifier match. High-quality paired reads were merged with COPE v1.2.5, and unique nucleotide sequences were defined as clonotypes. MiTCR v1.1 was used to align the clonotypes against IMGT TRBV, TRBD and TRBJ reference segments. Analysis was restricted to V-J combinations with a frequency above 0.0001, which covered roughly 99% of repertoires. A TCS score was defined as the ratio of F50 (clonal expansion) to E x V (chaos), with BLOSUM62-based TCRdist applied between CDR3 peptides within each V-J. Welch's t-statistics and random forest reduced 514 V-J features to about 12, which were used in a naive Bayes classifier (R e1071). The public reads were reprocessed in TCRdb via fastp at Q25 and MiXCR, keeping in-frame beta chains. Each entry merges the rows of one CDR3 protein and shows their most common DNA and genes. Here the V and J calls rest on TCRdb's processing, not on the authors' analysis. The sample table shows about 600,000 distinct CDR3 sequences, and around 14% are seen once. The top ten constitute less than 9% of the sample.

The data were obtained in a study of T cells in Graves' hyperthyroidism and ophthalmopathy (dated by TCRdb to between 2018 and 2021). With respect to the entire study: Peripheral blood samples were taken at the time of initial diagnosis, prior to any treatment. TCR V-J signatures able to tell the groups apart were searched for in a discovery cohort of some 100 patients, of whom 43 had Graves' ophthalmopathy and 55 to 60 had stable Graves' hyperthyroidism. An independent validation cohort of under 20 hyperthyroidism patients and approximately 15 patients who later progressed to ophthalmopathy tested prospective prediction of ophthalmopathy. For training and testing, the approximately 97 patients in the discovery cohort were randomly divided in a 7:3 ratio. The study also compared thyroid tissue and blood T-cell repertoires from more than five Graves' hyperthyroidism patients. Once sampling was done, hyperthyroidism patients were given methimazole at a starting dose of 30 mg daily, whereas ophthalmopathy patients were given high-dose intravenous methylprednisolone. According to the paper, TCR Vbeta CDR3 sequencing was carried out on some 130 peripheral blood samples, which came from over 40 ophthalmopathy, under 85 hyperthyroidism and 17 progressor patients.

Ophthalmopathy patients had moderately to severely active disease, Clinical Activity Score of at least 3, NOSPECS grade of at least 4, and duration under 3 months. Exclusion was applied to patients with uncontrolled infections, other autoimmune diseases, pregnancy or lactation. Diagnoses were based on clinical symptoms, serum thyroxine and TRAb, thyroid ultrasound and orbital computed tomography. PBMCs were isolated from 7.5 to 10 ml of fresh peripheral blood by Ficoll-Paque density gradient centrifugation. Total RNA was extracted using Trizol reagent, and RNA quality was assessed on an Agilent 2100 Bioanalyzer. Overall results and qualifications from the work: A 13 V-J signature model separated ophthalmopathy from stable hyperthyroidism, with about 90% sensitivity and roughly 81% specificity in cross-validation and 80%/75% in testing. No statistical method was used to fix the sample size in advance, and group allocation was not hidden from the investigators. In validation, the model predicted progression to ophthalmopathy a median of roughly 6.2 months before onset, with about 64% sensitivity and more than 72% specificity. Most expanded thyroid clonotypes (frequency above 0.001) were also found in blood, which suggests that blood repertoires may mirror thyroid immune responses.

The junction carries 13 bases between V and J, which are trimmed by 5 bases and 2 bases respectively. Counted from cysteine to phenylalanine, this CDR3 has 14 amino acids. Only CDR3 DNA remains: 42 bases, in frame from the first base. CDR1 and CDR2 are drawn from the germline V gene (reference sequence): SGHAT, FQDESV. What was sequenced was blood. This clonotype was sampled from a woman under 30 with Graves' ophthalmopathy. The sequence is built from TRBV11-1 and TRBJ2-7; the D gene assignment is perhaps TRBD1 or TRBD2, with each matching 5 bases. Read as DNA, the sequence is TGTGCCAGCAGCCCCTCCGAGGGACCCTACGAGCAGTACTTC. This translates into CASSPSEGPYEQYF.